One sample yielded the 6 T cell receptor beta chains listed below, sequenced in a study of tumor-infiltrating lymphocytes in localized non-small cell lung cancer. The table came from immunoSEQ multiplex PCR; TCRdb's copy has only in-frame clones and leaves some out. The sample records over 5,500 clones, 61% being singletons. Source material: lung tumor tissue. Receptors were obtained from a human donor with non-small cell lung cancer.

V gene TRBV9 combines with J gene TRBJ2-5; TRBD1 agrees at 7 bases. The J segment lost 5 bases and the V segment lost 4 bases, leaving 5 bases of the junction unmatched. Germline V gene sequence: CDR1 SGDLS, CDR2 YYNGEE. This CDR3 has 13 amino acids. The CDR3 nucleotides read TGTGCCAGCAGCTCTCAGGGGGTCGAGACCCAGTACTTC. This codes for CASSSQGVETQYF.

The chain recombines TRBV28 with TRBJ1-4; D is uncertain. This CDR3 is 14 amino acids long. The germline V gene encodes CDR1 MDHEN and CDR2 SYDVKM. The germline V and J ends were trimmed by 3 bases and 10 bases, with 15 bases remaining between them. The CDR3 protein is CASSLQTPEAKLFF. CDR3 sequence (DNA): TGTGCCAGCAGTTTGCAGACACCCGAGGCAAAACTGTTTTTT.

This chain links TRBV9 with TRBJ2-1; D gene ambiguous. The germline CDR1 and CDR2 sequences are SGDLS and YYNGEE. The CDR3 runs to 11 residues. The V end lost 2 bases, the J end lost 6 bases, and 3 bases lay between the germline ends. CDR3 protein: CASSVLNEQFF. CDR3 nucleotide sequence: TGTGCCAGCAGCGTCCTCAATGAGCAGTTCTTC.

This clone was seen only a few times. The chain combines TRBV5-5 with TRBJ2-7; unclear D gene. This CDR3 has 15 residues. V lost 4 bases and J lost 9, with 23 bases in between. Germline values: CDR1 SGHKS, CDR2 YYEKEE (reference sequence). CDR3 loop: CASSPPGSQFLGQYF. The DNA for the CDR3 is TGTGCCAGCAGCCCTCCAGGCTCGCAATTCCTTGGGCAGTACTTC. Supplemented by reference TRBV5-5 and TRBJ2-7, the full variable domain reads DAGVTQSPTHLIKTRGQQVTLRCSPISGHKSVSWYQQVLGQGPQFIFQYYEKEERGRGNFPDRFSARQFPNYSSELNVNALLLGDSALYLCASSPPGSQFLGQYFGPGTRLTVT.

This chain joins TRBV6-6 and TRBJ2-7; 7 nucleotides agree with TRBD1. The CDR3 extends over 13 amino acids. From germline, CDR1 is MNHNY and CDR2 SVGAGI (reference sequence). The ends lost 5 bases at V and 2 bases at J; junction bases unmatched: 3. The CDR3 sequence is CASSPGQPYEQYF. As DNA, the CDR3 is TGTGCCAGCAGTCCGGGACAGCCCTACGAGCAGTACTTC.

The chain uses TRBV7-6 and TRBJ2-3; TRBD2 is a possible D gene (5 bases). V gave up 3 bases and J gave up 0 bases, with 7 bases separating them. CDR1 and CDR2 from the germline V gene are SGHVS and FNYEAQ. The CDR3 loop spans 14 amino acids. CDR3 amino acids: CASSFGVSTDTQYF. Here the CDR3 DNA reads TGTGCCAGCAGCTTCGGGGTTAGCACAGATACGCAGTATTTT.